This TCR beta chain was recorded in a study of beta chain features in type 1 diabetes. The whole isolated RNA underwent reverse transcription, so sequencing captured expressed TCRB transcripts. The data were produced by immunoSEQ multiplex PCR, yet TCRdb's version contains in-frame clones alone and is incomplete. The sample lists 130,000 to 150,000 clones, 6.9% occurring once. Broader study findings: There was a possibility that cDNA sequencing over-represented cells with high TCR expression. In every one of the four CD4+ subsets, TCRB CDR3s were moderately but significantly shorter in Type 1 diabetes patients. Type 1 diabetes patients had fewer VDJ junction insertions and more deletions.

This clone was counted at least ten times. Its target is not known. Trimming took 0 bases from V and 6 from J, leaving 6 bases between them. Germline CDR1 is GTSNPN and CDR2 is SVGIG (reference sequence). The CDR3 is 12 residues long. The sample consisted of central memory CD4+ T cells from blood. The rearrangement joins TRBV30 to TRBJ2-1; a possible D gene is TRBD1 (6 bases). This clonotype was obtained from a woman aged 25-40 years in good health. Here the CDR3 DNA reads TGTGCCTGGAGTGTACAGGGCAATGAGCAGTTCTTC. It specifies CAWSVQGNEQFF.